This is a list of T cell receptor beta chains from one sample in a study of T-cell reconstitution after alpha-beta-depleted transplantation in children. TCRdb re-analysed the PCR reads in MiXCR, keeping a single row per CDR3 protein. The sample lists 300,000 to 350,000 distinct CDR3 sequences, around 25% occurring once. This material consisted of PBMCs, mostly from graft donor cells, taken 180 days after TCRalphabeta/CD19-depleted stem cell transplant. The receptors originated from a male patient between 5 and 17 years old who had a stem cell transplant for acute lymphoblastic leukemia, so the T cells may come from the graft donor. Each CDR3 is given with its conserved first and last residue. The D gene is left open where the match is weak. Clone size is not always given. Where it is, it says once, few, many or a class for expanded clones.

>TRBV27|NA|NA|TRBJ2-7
CASSLGLSHEQYF
TGTGCCAGCAGCTTGGGACTTTCCCACGAGCAGTACTTC
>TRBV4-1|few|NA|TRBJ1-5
CASSHQVRRRGVDDQPQHF
TGCGCCAGCAGCCACCAAGTCCGGCGCCGGGGGGTCGACGATCAGCCCCAGCATTTT
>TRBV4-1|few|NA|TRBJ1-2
CASSHPYTF
TGCGCCAGCAGCCACCCCTACACCTTC
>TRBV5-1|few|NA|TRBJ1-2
CASSLGAEYYGYTF
TGCGCCAGCAGCTTAGGGGCAGAATACTATGGCTACACCTTC
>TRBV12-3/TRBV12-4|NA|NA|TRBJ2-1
CASSFGSRNEQFF
TGTGCCAGCAGTTTCGGATCTAGGAATGAGCAGTTCTTC
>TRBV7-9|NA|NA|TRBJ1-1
CASSLVGLQAFF
TGTGCCAGCAGCTTAGTAGGCCTACAAGCTTTCTTT
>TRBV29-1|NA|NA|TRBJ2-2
CSVVVFSNTGELFF
TGCAGCGTTGTGGTATTCTCGAACACCGGGGAGCTGTTTTTT
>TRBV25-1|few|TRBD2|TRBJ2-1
CASSGGTSAISYNEQFF
TGTGCCAGCAGTGGAGGGACTAGCGCGATTTCCTACAATGAGCAGTTCTTC
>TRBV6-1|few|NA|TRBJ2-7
CASRRVDSAYEQYF
TGTGCCAGCAGACGAGTGGACTCGGCCTACGAGCAGTACTTC
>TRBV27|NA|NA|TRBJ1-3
CASSLYGNSGNTIYF
TGTGCCAGCAGTTTATATGGTAACTCTGGAAACACCATATATTTT
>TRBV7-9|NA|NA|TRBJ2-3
CASSSRTSYSADTQYF
TGTGCCAGCAGTTCCCGGACATCCTACAGCGCAGATACGCAGTATTTT
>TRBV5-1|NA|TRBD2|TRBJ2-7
CATSGLAGTSSYEQYF
TGCGCCACCTCGGGACTAGCGGGAACAAGCTCCTACGAGCAGTACTTC
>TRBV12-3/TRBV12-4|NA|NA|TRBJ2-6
CASSSGFGANVLTF
TGTGCCAGCAGTTCGGGGTTCGGGGCCAACGTCCTGACTTTC
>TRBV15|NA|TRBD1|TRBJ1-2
CATSGSGTGNYGYTF
TGTGCCACCAGCGGATCCGGGACAGGCAACTATGGCTACACCTTC
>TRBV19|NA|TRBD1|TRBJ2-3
CASSDPRRDRPTDTQYF
TGTGCCAGTAGCGATCCACGCCGGGACAGGCCCACAGATACGCAGTATTTT
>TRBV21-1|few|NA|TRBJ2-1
CASSKEGPAGGLHNEQFF
TGTGCCAGCAGCAAAGAAGGTCCAGCGGGAGGACTACACAATGAGCAGTTCTTC
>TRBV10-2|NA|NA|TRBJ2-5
CASGDETQYF
TGCGCCAGCGGGGACGAGACCCAGTACTTC
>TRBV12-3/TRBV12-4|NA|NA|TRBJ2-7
CASSGTGFPYEQYF
TGTGCCAGCAGTGGAACAGGGTTTCCCTACGAGCAGTACTTC
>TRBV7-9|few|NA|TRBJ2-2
CASSPRGQGDTGELFF
TGTGCCAGCAGCCCCCGCGGGCAGGGAGACACCGGGGAGCTGTTTTTT
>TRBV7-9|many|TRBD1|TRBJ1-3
CASASGTGPTIYF
TGTGCCAGCGCTTCCGGGACAGGGCCCACCATATATTTT
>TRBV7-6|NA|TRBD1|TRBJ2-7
CASTLGQPYEQYF
TGTGCCAGCACTTTGGGACAGCCCTACGAGCAGTACTTC
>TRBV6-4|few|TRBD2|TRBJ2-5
CATLGGGLARRETQYF
TGTGCCACCCTCGGGGGGGGACTAGCGAGGCGAGAGACCCAGTACTTC
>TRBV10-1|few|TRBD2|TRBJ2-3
CASSETSGGTDTQYF
TGCGCCAGCAGTGAGACTAGCGGGGGCACAGATACGCAGTATTTT
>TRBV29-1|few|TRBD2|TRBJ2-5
CSVVRREGLETQYF
TGCAGCGTTGTCAGGAGGGAGGGCCTGGAGACCCAGTACTTC
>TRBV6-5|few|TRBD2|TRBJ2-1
CASSYSTASGRDEQFF
TGTGCCAGCAGTTACTCGACGGCTAGCGGGCGGGATGAGCAGTTCTTC
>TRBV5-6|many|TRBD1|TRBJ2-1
CASRGTGYVNEQFF
TGTGCCAGCAGGGGGACAGGGTATGTCAATGAGCAGTTCTTC
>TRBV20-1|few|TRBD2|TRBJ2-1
CSARRTAGGGEQFF
TGCAGTGCTAGAAGGACGGCGGGAGGGGGTGAGCAGTTCTTC
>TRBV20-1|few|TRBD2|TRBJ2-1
CSAYPGTSGRPYNEQFF
TGCAGTGCTTACCCTGGGACTAGCGGGAGGCCCTACAATGAGCAGTTCTTC
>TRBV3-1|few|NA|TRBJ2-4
CASSQDLEPGARGLPDIQYF
TGTGCCAGCAGCCAAGATCTAGAGCCGGGTGCCCGGGGCTTACCGGACATTCAGTACTTC
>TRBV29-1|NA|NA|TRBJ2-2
CSVGASRTGELFF
TGCAGCGTTGGAGCCAGCCGGACCGGGGAGCTGTTTTTT
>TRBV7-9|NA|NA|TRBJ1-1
CASSLVGTAEAFF
TGTGCCAGCAGCTTAGTCGGTACGGCTGAAGCTTTCTTT
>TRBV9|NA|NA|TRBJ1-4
CASSVGPLDSTNEKLFF
TGTGCCAGCAGCGTAGGGCCGTTGGACAGCACTAATGAAAAACTGTTTTTT
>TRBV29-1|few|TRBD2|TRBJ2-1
CSVEPLAGGNEQFF
TGCAGCGTTGAACCCCTAGCGGGAGGGAATGAGCAGTTCTTC
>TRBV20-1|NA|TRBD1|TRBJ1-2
CSARDFMAGGNYGYTF
TGCAGTGCTAGAGATTTTATGGCAGGGGGAAACTATGGCTACACCTTC
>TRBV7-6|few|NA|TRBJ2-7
CASSSDSLSYEQYF
TGTGCCAGCAGCTCCGACAGTCTCTCCTACGAGCAGTACTTC
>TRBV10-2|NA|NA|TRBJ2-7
CASSGQIGAYEQYF
TGCGCCAGCAGTGGACAGATCGGGGCCTACGAGCAGTACTTC
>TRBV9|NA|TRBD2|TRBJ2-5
CATTTSGREQETQYF
TGTGCCACCACGACTAGCGGGAGAGAACAAGAGACCCAGTACTTC
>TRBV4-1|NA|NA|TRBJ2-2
CASSQPMSRVGAGELFF
TGCGCCAGCAGCCAACCGATGTCCCGAGTGGGGGCCGGGGAGCTGTTTTTT
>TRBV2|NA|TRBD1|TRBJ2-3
CASSEEGAVTDTQYF
TGTGCCAGCAGTGAAGAGGGGGCAGTCACAGATACGCAGTATTTT
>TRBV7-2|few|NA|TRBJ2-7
CASSTWTDTYEQYF
TGTGCCAGCAGCACCTGGACCGATACCTACGAGCAGTACTTC
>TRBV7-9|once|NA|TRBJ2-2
CASTPEGSNTGELFF
TGTGCCAGCACCCCGGAGGGGTCGAACACCGGGGAGCTGTTTTTT
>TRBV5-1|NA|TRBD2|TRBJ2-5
CASSLGGTSGQETQYF
TGCGCCAGCAGCTTGGGGGGGACTAGCGGTCAAGAGACCCAGTACTTC
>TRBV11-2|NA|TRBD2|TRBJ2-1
CASSLAGLAIYNEQFF
TGTGCCAGCAGCTTAGCGGGACTAGCGATTTACAATGAGCAGTTCTTC
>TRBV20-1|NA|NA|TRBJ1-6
CSARVVQNNSPLHF
TGCAGTGCTAGAGTTGTACAAAATAATTCACCCCTCCACTTT
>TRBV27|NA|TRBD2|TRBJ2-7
CASSFASGALAEQYF
TGTGCCAGCAGTTTCGCTAGCGGGGCTCTGGCAGAGCAGTACTTC
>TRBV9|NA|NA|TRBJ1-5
CASSPVGGPNQPQHF
TGTGCCAGCAGCCCTGTGGGGGGACCGAATCAGCCCCAGCATTTT
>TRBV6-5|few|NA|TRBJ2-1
CASSYLLWESSYNEQFF
TGTGCCAGCAGTTACCTGTTGTGGGAATCCTCCTACAATGAGCAGTTCTTC
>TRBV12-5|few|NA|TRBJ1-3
CASGSTGNTIYF
TGTGCTAGTGGTAGTACTGGAAACACCATATATTTT
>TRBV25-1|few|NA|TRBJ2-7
CASSEGGREWSPGYEQYF
TGTGCCAGCAGTGAAGGGGGGCGGGAATGGTCTCCGGGATACGAGCAGTACTTC
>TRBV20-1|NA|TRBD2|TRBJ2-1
CSARDLAGERSNEQFF
TGCAGTGCTAGAGATCTAGCGGGAGAACGGTCCAATGAGCAGTTCTTC
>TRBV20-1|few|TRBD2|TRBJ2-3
CSARDARASGRSTDTQYF
TGCAGTGCTAGAGACGCCAGGGCTAGCGGGAGGAGCACAGATACGCAGTATTTT